Below are 19 T cell receptor beta chains sequenced from a single sample in a study of post-analysis software for immune sequencing data. Broader study findings: About five TRBV segments occurring more often in patients than controls included TRBV5-6, TRBV5-1 and TRBV20-1.

These receptors have no identified antigens. Libraries were made from TCR beta cDNA, and they carried unique molecular identifiers. TCRdb re-analysed the PCR reads in MiXCR, keeping a single row per CDR3 protein. The table includes about 770,000 distinct CDR3 sequences, around 46% detected once. Sequences were obtained from blood. These receptors were obtained from a girl aged 5-17 years with multiple sclerosis.

The chain recombines TRBV6-1 with TRBJ2-1; 9 bases fit TRBD1. V shed 6 bases and J 0 bases; nucleotides not matched to a gene: 9. Germline-derived CDR1 and CDR2 are MNHNS and SASEGT. The CDR3 runs 17 residues. The CDR3 here is CASRQGAGLGSYNEQFF. The CDR3 DNA is TGTGCCAGCAGACAGGGGGCCGGGCTGGGCTCCTACAATGAGCAGTTCTTC.

This clonotype was picked up a small number of times. The DNA for the CDR3 is TGTGCCAGCAGTGGTGGAGCGGGAGCTAACAATGAGCAGTTCTTC. Residues: CASSGGAGANNEQFF. The rearrangement links TRBV6-4 to TRBJ2-1; 8 bases are a match to TRBD2. V lost 4 bases, J lost 5 bases, and 7 bases stayed unmatched. From germline, CDR1 is MRHNA and CDR2 SNTAGT. The CDR3 sequence is 15 residues long.

The V and J genes are TRBV7-6 and TRBJ2-5; D is ambiguous. Germline CDR1 reads SGHVS; CDR2 reads FNYEAQ. This CDR3 region has 15 residues. Trimming stripped 5 bases from V and 4 bases from J, with 17 bases between. The CDR3 here is CASSTQTRPGETQYF. The CDR3 nucleotides read TGTGCCAGCAGCACACAGACAAGGCCCGGAGAGACCCAGTACTTC.

In DNA, the CDR3 is TGCGCCAGCAGCCAAGGAGTAAGCGGGAGTCTCTACAATGAGCAGTTCTTC. Translated: CASSQGVSGSLYNEQFF. The rearrangement joins TRBV4-3 to TRBJ2-1; 8 positions match TRBD2. The germline V gene has CDR1 LGHNA and CDR2 YSLEER. J was trimmed by 3 bases and V by 1 base; bases with no gene match: 8. The CDR3 totals 17 residues.

This clonotype was observed a few times. This chain joins TRBV12-3 or TRBV12-4 and TRBJ1-2, with TRBD1 matching over 10 bases. With V trimmed by 5 bases and J by 7 bases, 10 bases remained unmatched. CDR3 length equals 15 residues. This chain's CDR3 is CASSNPGTGDSGYTF. The CDR3, as DNA: TGTGCCAGCAGTAACCCCGGGACAGGGGATTCTGGCTACACCTTC.

This clonotype has only a few counts. The chain links TRBV20-1 to TRBJ2-3; 11 bases agree with TRBD2. V gave up 5 bases and J gave up 5 bases; unmatched junction bases: 15. This CDR3 is built from 17 residues. CDR1 and CDR2 (germline): DFQATT, SNEGSKA (reference sequence). The CDR3 bases are TGCAGTGCTCAGCCCGGGGGTCGACTAGCGGGAAGAGATACGCAGTATTTT. Its protein product is CSAQPGGRLAGRDTQYF.

The chain uses TRBV7-2 and TRBJ2-1; 8 bases map to TRBD2. This CDR3 region has 15 residues. Germline CDR1 and CDR2: SGHTA and FQGNSA. V lost 1 base, J lost 9 bases, and 8 bases stayed unmatched. CDR3 DNA sequence: TGTGCCAGCAGCTTAGATTCGGCGGGAGGCAGTGAGCAGTTCTTC. This encodes CASSLDSAGGSEQFF. Full variable domain (rest looked up from reference TRBV7-2 and TRBJ2-1): GAGVSQSPSNKVTEKGKDVELRCDPISGHTALYWYRQSLGQGLEFLIYFQGNSAPDKSGLPSDRFSAERTGGSVSTLTIQRTQQEDSAVYLCASSLDSAGGSEQFFGPGTRLTVL.

The chain uses TRBV6-6 and TRBJ1-1; 9 bases map to TRBD1. The CDR3 runs to 16 residues. The V segment lost 5 bases and the J segment 11 bases; nucleotides outside the gene matches: 18. Germline-derived CDR1 and CDR2 are MNHNY and SVGAGI (reference sequence). The CDR3: CASSPRQGGLWGLAFF. CDR3 nucleotide sequence: TGTGCCAGCAGTCCTCGACAGGGGGGGCTCTGGGGCTTGGCTTTCTTT.

This chain links TRBV12-3 or TRBV12-4 with TRBJ2-1; 9 nucleotides match TRBD2. V gave up 6 bases and J gave up 5 bases; unmatched junction bases: 11. The CDR3 extends over 16 amino acids. CDR3 DNA: TGTGCCAGCAGCCACCCTAGCGGGATTAGCCACAATGAGCAGTTCTTC. Protein sequence: CASSHPSGISHNEQFF.

The V and J genes are TRBV12-3 or TRBV12-4 and TRBJ2-7; 8 bases are a match to TRBD1. This CDR3 region has 14 residues. V lost 6 bases, J lost 6 bases, and 10 bases stayed unmatched. CDR3 nucleotide sequence: TGTGCCAGCAGCCGTAGGACAGGGCGCGGCGAGCAGTACTTC. It yields the protein CASSRRTGRGEQYF.

This clonotype occurred a few times. The V and J genes are TRBV27 and TRBJ2-5; TRBD1 aligns across 9 bases. In germline, CDR1 is MNHEY, CDR2 SMNVEV (reference sequence). The CDR3 is made up of 14 amino acids. The junction had 3 bases not matched to a gene; V was cut back by 3 bases and J by 4 bases. CDR3 sequence reads: CASSFDRGGETQYF. DNA of the CDR3: TGTGCCAGCAGTTTCGACAGGGGGGGAGAGACCCAGTACTTC.

The CDR3 sequence is CSASHETGLQTDTQYF. The DNA of the CDR3 is TGCAGTGCTAGTCACGAGACGGGACTGCAGACAGATACGCAGTATTTT. J is TRBJ2-3 and V is TRBV20-1; the D gene is possibly TRBD2 (6 bases). CDR1 and CDR2 from the germline V gene are DFQATT and SNEGSKA (reference sequence). Trimming removed 3 bases at V and 3 bases at J, with 19 bases between. This CDR3 is built from 16 residues.

This sequence joins TRBV20-1 and TRBJ2-5, with a tentative D call TRBD2 (6 bases). Germline values: CDR1 DFQATT, CDR2 SNEGSKA (reference sequence). The CDR3 runs to 11 residues. V was trimmed by 6 bases and J by 9 bases, leaving 14 bases between them. The DNA of the CDR3 is TGCAGTGCACGAACGACGGGGGCCCAGTACTTC. As protein: CSARTTGAQYF.

V usage is TRBV28 and J usage is TRBJ2-1; D is possibly TRBD2 (6 bases). V lost 7 bases and J 5 bases, leaving 18 bases between the germline ends. In germline, CDR1 is MDHEN, CDR2 SYDVKM. This CDR3 is built from 15 residues. DNA for the CDR3: TGTGCCAGCACTCGGAGGGGCGGGCCTAACAATGAGCAGTTCTTC. Amino acid sequence: CASTRRGGPNNEQFF.

V and J are TRBV5-1 and TRBJ1-1; perhaps TRBD1 as D (5 bases). Germline values: CDR1 SGHRS, CDR2 YFSETQ. The CDR3 spans 13 residues. Trimming removed 0 bases at V and 4 bases at J, with 7 bases between. The CDR3 sequence: CASSLEGVTEAFF. In nucleotides, the CDR3 is TGCGCCAGCAGCTTGGAAGGGGTCACTGAAGCTTTCTTT.

The chain recombines TRBV7-9 with TRBJ1-4; D is perhaps TRBD1 (6 bases). The germline V gene encodes CDR1 SEHNR and CDR2 FQNEAQ (reference sequence). CDR3 length: 15 residues. V lost 0 bases and J 7 bases, leaving 12 bases between the germline ends. The CDR3 spells CASSLADGGGEKLFF. The DNA for the CDR3 is TGTGCCAGCAGCTTAGCGGATGGAGGGGGTGAAAAACTGTTTTTT. The full variable domain, rest sourced from reference TRBV7-9 and TRBJ1-4, is DTGVSQNPRHKITKRGQNVTFRCDPISEHNRLYWYRQTLGQGPEFLTYFQNEAQLEKSRLLSDRFSAERPKGSFSTLEIQRTEQGDSAMYLCASSLADGGGEKLFFGSGTQLSVL.

A word on this clonotype: The conserved closing phenylalanine or tryptophan is absent in this CDR3, likely reflecting a read error. The chain is built from TRBV15 and TRBJ1-1; D perhaps matches TRBD1 (5 bases). Looked up from germline, CDR1 is LNHNV and CDR2 is YYDKDF (reference sequence). The CDR3 is 15 residues long. V lost 3 bases to trimming and J lost 0 bases, with 11 bases between them. This CDR3 reads CATSSGGGLNTEAFC. The DNA of the CDR3 is TGTGCCACCAGCAGTGGGGGGGGGTTGAACACTGAAGCTTTCTGT.

The chain carries TRBV29-1 and TRBJ1-2, with a weak D call TRBD1 (5 bases). Germline CDR1 SQVTM, CDR2 ANQGSEA. The CDR3 sequence is 14 residues long. V lost 2 bases, J lost 4 bases, and 14 bases lay in between. This CDR3 reads CSVERGREGYGYTF. The CDR3 region has the DNA TGCAGCGTTGAAAGGGGCAGGGAAGGCTATGGCTACACCTTC.

The rearrangement links TRBV6-4 to TRBJ2-1; TRBD2 aligns across 7 bases. Germline CDR1 and CDR2: MRHNA and SNTAGT. J gave up 0 bases and V 3 bases, and 5 bases lay outside the gene matches. This CDR3 comprises 16 residues. The CDR3 loop reads CASSEASGSSYNEQFF. For the CDR3, the DNA is TGTGCCAGCAGTGAGGCTAGCGGTTCCTCCTACAATGAGCAGTTCTTC.